These 10 T cell receptor beta chains originate from one sample sequenced in a study of post-analysis software for immune sequencing data. The study, taken as a whole, reports: Roughly five TRBV segments appeared more often in patients than in controls, and TRBV5-6, TRBV5-1 and TRBV20-1 were among these.

Unique-molecular-identifier-tagged TCR beta cDNA libraries were used. TCRdb re-analysed the PCR reads in MiXCR, keeping a single row per CDR3 protein. This repertoire shows around 260,000 distinct CDR3 sequences, just over 35% found once; its top ten account for under 5.5%. No antigen has been identified for these receptors. The sequencing input was blood. These receptors all stem from a girl aged 5-17 years with multiple sclerosis.

This clonotype has more than one count but fewer than ten. The V call is TRBV6-2 or TRBV6-3, the J call TRBJ2-5, with D possibly TRBD2 on 6 matching bases. V lost 6 bases and J 2 bases, leaving 13 bases between the germline ends. CDR1 is MNHEY and CDR2 is SVGEGT in the germline V gene. This CDR3 contains 14 residues. CDR3 protein: CASSGLKDQETQYF. The CDR3 bases are TGTGCCAGCAGCGGACTAAAAGATCAAGAGACCCAGTACTTC.

This clonotype was seen only a few times. The chain joins TRBV7-2 to TRBJ1-6, with TRBD1 as a possible D gene (6 bases). In germline, CDR1 is SGHTA, CDR2 FQGNSA. This CDR3 region has 15 residues. Trimming shortened V by 1 base and J by 6 bases, and 10 bases separated the two germline ends. The CDR3 sequence is CASSLGSRGNSPLHF. In DNA, the CDR3 is TGTGCCAGCAGCTTAGGCTCCAGGGGTAATTCACCCCTCCACTTT. The complete variable domain, with remaining parts taken from reference TRBV7-2 and TRBJ1-6, reads GAGVSQSPSNKVTEKGKDVELRCDPISGHTALYWYRQSLGQGLEFLIYFQGNSAPDKSGLPSDRFSAERTGGSVSTLTIQRTQQEDSAVYLCASSLGSRGNSPLHFGNGTRLTVT.

This clonotype was picked up a small number of times. The chain couples TRBV30 to TRBJ1-1; D uncertain. Germline V gene lookup returns CDR1 GTSNPN and CDR2 SVGIG (reference sequence). The ends were cut back, 7 bases at V and 1 base at J, with 7 bases in the middle. The CDR3 is 11 residues long. The CDR3 reads CALAPNTEAFF. As DNA, the CDR3 is TGTGCCTTAGCCCCGAACACTGAAGCTTTCTTT.

V and J are TRBV6-6 and TRBJ1-3; D is undetermined. Trimming cost V 6 bases and J 0 bases, with 9 bases left between them. This CDR3 comprises 14 residues. CDR1 and CDR2 (germline): MNHNY, SVGAGI (reference sequence). As DNA, the CDR3 is TGTGCCAGCAGACCGGGGAGCTCTGGAAACACCATATATTTT. This sequence encodes CASRPGSSGNTIYF.

This clonotype was seen many times. J is TRBJ1-2 and V is TRBV28, with no clear D. This CDR3 has 11 residues. The ends were cut back, 5 bases at V and 8 bases at J, with 9 bases in the middle. Germline assignment: CDR1 MDHEN and CDR2 SYDVKM. The CDR3 bases are TGTGCCAGCAGTAATACATCCGGCTACACCTTC. Translated: CASSNTSGYTF.

V is TRBV12-3 or TRBV12-4 and J is TRBJ1-1; D might be TRBD1 (6 bases). V lost 3 bases and J lost 4, with 15 bases in between. This CDR3 comprises 15 residues. CDR3 region: CASSFRPTGSTEAFF. CDR3 sequence (DNA): TGTGCCAGCAGTTTCCGTCCAACAGGGAGCACTGAAGCTTTCTTT.

The chain links TRBV11-2 to TRBJ2-5, with a weak D call TRBD1 (5 bases). The CDR3 runs 15 residues. In germline, CDR1 is SGHAT, CDR2 FQNNGV. V was clipped by 5 bases and J by 0 bases, with 13 bases between them. This chain's CDR3 is CASSLRVANQETQYF. The CDR3 DNA is TGTGCCAGCAGCCTCAGGGTCGCAAACCAAGAGACCCAGTACTTC.

This clonotype was detected only a few times. V and J are TRBV10-3 and TRBJ1-6; weak D call: TRBD1 (6 bases). Germline V gives CDR1 ENHRY, CDR2 SYGVKD. Trimming pared 7 bases from V and 7 bases from J, leaving 11 bases between. This CDR3 contains 13 residues. The CDR3 DNA reads TGTGCCATCACCCGACAGGAAAATTCACCCCTCCACTTT. This translates into CAITRQENSPLHF.

Ten or more counts support this clonotype. The V call is TRBV15, the J call TRBJ2-3; TRBD2 might be the D (6 bases). The ends were cut back, 0 bases at V and 4 bases at J, with 11 bases in the middle. This CDR3 has 15 residues. Germline V gives CDR1 LNHNV, CDR2 YYDKDF (reference sequence). CDR3 nucleotides: TGTGCCACCAGCAGAGATCGCGCGGGGTCAGATACGCAGTATTTT. This codes for CATSRDRAGSDTQYF.

There are many counts of this clonotype. The J gene is TRBJ2-5, the V gene TRBV27; 15 bases align to TRBD2. This CDR3 region has 19 residues. Germline trimming cut 4 bases from V and 2 bases from J; bases unmatched to any gene: 11. Germline CDR1 and CDR2: MNHEY and SMNVEV (reference sequence). CDR3 residues: CASSYRRTSGRALQETQYF. The CDR3 bases are TGTGCCAGCAGTTATCGGCGGACTAGCGGGAGGGCCCTACAAGAGACCCAGTACTTC.